This TCR beta chain was identified in a study of OX40 agonist ivuxolimab in advanced cancers. Study-level results: CD4+ and CD8+ blood T cells expanded clonally by week 6 at 0.1 to 3.0 mg/kg.

Assay used: immunoSEQ multiplex PCR; TCRdb lists only in-frame clones, some missing. Seen here are under 25,000 clones, approximately 85% observed once, and the top ten hold approximately 3.1%. This clone is a singleton in its sample. Its matching antigen is unknown. In germline, CDR1 is LNHDA, CDR2 SQIVND (reference sequence). The V and J ends lost 4 bases and 1 base respectively, with 10 bases between them. This CDR3 comprises 15 residues. This TCR derives from an adult with an advanced solid tumor such as melanoma, head and neck, liver or kidney cancer. The chain has TRBV19 and TRBJ2-2, with a possible D match to TRBD1 (6 bases). The material sequenced was CD4+ or CD8+ T cells sorted from blood, taken in a trial of the OX40 agonist ivuxolimab. CDR3 protein: CASSTRTVNTGELFF. CDR3 coding DNA: TGTGCCAGTAGTACGCGGACAGTGAACACCGGGGAGCTGTTTTTT.